This note documents a single T cell receptor beta chain sequence. This entry is derived from a study of blood T cells in healthy people across ages. A second roughly 6 to 12 cycle PCR used barcoded and J-beta primers. Through a template-switch adaptor with 12 random nucleotides, each cDNA molecule received a tag. TCRdb fed the 5' RACE reads into MiXCR, producing one record per CDR3 protein. In the table there are approximately 1.5 million distinct CDR3 sequences, approximately 39% of which are singletons. The CDR3 has 14 residues. V lost 7 bases and J lost 2, with 13 bases in between. Germline-derived CDR1 and CDR2 are WSHSY and SAAADI.

V and J are TRBV10-2 and TRBJ2-3; no clear D. The sequencing sample was made of blood. The receptor's source is a woman aged 18-29 years in good health. The CDR3 loop reads CASKGSPFTDTQYF. The CDR3 DNA follows: TGCGCCAGCAAGGGCAGCCCTTTCACAGATACGCAGTATTTT.